The 26 T cell receptor beta chains below were found in one sample sequenced in a study of T cell repertoires in cytomegalovirus infection. A single record per CDR3 protein comes from TCRdb applying MiXCR to the reads. The sample includes some 150,000 distinct CDR3 sequences, under 8.5% seen only once; the top ten take 18%. The sample was PBMCs. These receptors were obtained from a human donor in good health (CMV status not recorded). Some clones in this sample may be carry-over from other donors' samples.

This clonotype came up many times. The chain combines TRBV7-8 with TRBJ2-2; 11 bases are a match to TRBD1. Germline V lookup: CDR1 SGHVS, CDR2 FQNEAQ. The CDR3 runs to 15 residues. The J segment lost 5 bases and the V segment lost 6 bases, leaving 5 bases of the junction unmatched. This CDR3 reads CASRPGTGGTGELFF. For the CDR3, the DNA is TGTGCCAGCAGACCCGGGACAGGGGGTACCGGGGAGCTGTTTTTT.

The chain is built from TRBV7-6 and TRBJ2-1; D possibly corresponds to TRBD2 (7 bases). Trimming cost V 5 bases and J 9 bases, with 14 bases left between them. This CDR3 is built from 13 residues. From germline, CDR1 is SGHVS and CDR2 FNYEAQ. The CDR3, as DNA: TGTGCCAGCAGCCGGTGGGGGGGCGGTGAGCAGTTCTTC. This translates into CASSRWGGGEQFF.

Comments on this clonotype: The germline gene is not matched at one end of the junction; a read error may be the cause. V is TRBV4-2 and J is TRBJ2-4, with 7 bases fitting TRBD2. This CDR3 region has 16 residues. Germline loops: CDR1 LGHNA, CDR2 YNFKEQ. The CDR3 spells CASSQPPPGGKNIPYF. The CDR3 DNA reads TGTGCCAGCAGCCAACCCCCCCCGGGGGGTAAAAACATTCCGTACTTC.

Many counts were recorded for this clonotype. The chain joins TRBV7-2 to TRBJ1-1; TRBD1 might be the D (6 bases). The CDR3 is made up of 14 amino acids. Germline CDR1 is SGHTA and CDR2 is FQGNSA. Trimming took 6 bases from V and 1 from J, leaving 12 bases between them. CDR3 coding DNA: TGTGCCAGCAGATTAAAGGGGGGGAACACTGAAGCTTTCTTT. It translates to CASRLKGGNTEAFF.

This clonotype occurred many times. J is TRBJ1-6 and V is TRBV6-2 or TRBV6-3; D possibly corresponds to TRBD1 (6 bases). V dropped 6 bases and J dropped 5 bases, with 11 bases sitting between them. Germline V gene lookup returns CDR1 MNHEY and CDR2 SVGEGT. The CDR3 consists of 14 residues. CDR3 sequence reads: CASSWDINNSPLHF. The CDR3 DNA reads as TGTGCCAGCAGCTGGGACATTAATAATTCACCCCTCCACTTT.

This clonotype was counted many times. This rearrangement joins TRBV7-2 to TRBJ2-3; D may be TRBD2 (5 bases). This CDR3 has 14 residues. The ends were cut back, 1 base at V and 4 bases at J, with 9 bases in the middle. Per the germline V gene, CDR1 is SGHTA and CDR2 is FQGNSA. CDR3 protein: CASSLVMGADTQYF. CDR3 in DNA: TGTGCCAGCAGCTTAGTTATGGGAGCAGATACGCAGTATTTT.

The sample holds a few counts of this clonotype. The V call is TRBV28, the J call TRBJ1-5; D unresolved. Germline values: CDR1 MDHEN, CDR2 SYDVKM. Trimming pared 7 bases from V and 0 bases from J, leaving 10 bases between. This CDR3 spans 14 amino acids. The DNA of the CDR3 is TGTGCCAGCATCAGGAGTTATAGCAATCAGCCCCAGCATTTT. Its protein is CASIRSYSNQPQHF. The whole variable domain, filled in from reference TRBV28 and TRBJ1-5, reads DVKVTQSSRYLVKRTGEKVFLECVQDMDHENMFWYRQDPGLGLRLIYFSYDVKMKEKGDIPEGYSVSREKKERFSLILESASTNQTSMYLCASIRSYSNQPQHFGDGTRLSIL.

Ten or more counts support this clonotype. The gene calls are TRBV7-3 and TRBJ2-3; D is possibly TRBD1 (5 bases). The CDR3 length is 16 residues. CDR1 and CDR2 from the germline V gene are SGHTA and FQGTGA. V lost 4 bases and J 5 bases, leaving 19 bases between the germline ends. CDR3 bases: TGTGCCAGCAGCTGGGGCGGCCCCGGATCGGTAGATACGCAGTATTTT. Protein product: CASSWGGPGSVDTQYF.

This clonotype was counted between two and nine times. This chain links TRBV6-6 with TRBJ1-2, with a tentative D call TRBD1 (6 bases). There are 12 residues in the CDR3. Germline V gene sequence: CDR1 MNHNY, CDR2 SVGAGI (reference sequence). Trimming cost V 9 bases and J 8 bases, with 16 bases left between them. DNA of the CDR3: TGTGCCAGTACCGGGGCAGGGGAGGGCTACACCTTC. It yields the protein CASTGAGEGYTF.

This clonotype was picked up many times. This sequence joins TRBV7-8 and TRBJ2-1; the match to TRBD2 covers 9 bases. The V and J ends lost 0 bases and 10 bases, in that order; junction bases with no gene match: 10. Germline assignment: CDR1 SGHVS and CDR2 FQNEAQ. This CDR3 is 16 amino acids long. CDR3: CASSLASGRSRGEQFF. The CDR3 DNA reads as TGTGCCAGCAGCTTAGCTAGCGGGAGATCCCGAGGGGAGCAGTTCTTC.

The V call is TRBV6-6, the J call TRBJ2-3; no clear D gene. The V end lost 5 bases, the J end lost 5 bases, and 8 bases lay between the germline ends. This CDR3 has 12 residues. Germline V gives CDR1 MNHNY, CDR2 SVGAGI (reference sequence). CDR3 bases: TGTGCCAGCAGTCGACCTAGAGATACGCAGTATTTT. It translates to CASSRPRDTQYF.

This clonotype was counted many times. The chain has TRBV7-2 and TRBJ1-2; D call uncertain. Germline CDR1 is SGHTA and CDR2 is FQGNSA. This CDR3 spans 14 amino acids. V lost 1 base and J lost 8, with 14 bases in between. DNA for the CDR3: TGTGCCAGCAGCTTAGGAGAGTCCTTGGAAGGCTACACCTTC. Amino acid sequence: CASSLGESLEGYTF.

The chain links TRBV7-3 to TRBJ1-1; D gene ambiguous. Per germline, CDR1 SGHTA and CDR2 FQGTGA. This CDR3 has 13 amino acids. The ends were cut back, 5 bases at V and 4 bases at J, with 11 bases in the middle. The chain's CDR3 is CASSQTVFTEAFF. The CDR3 DNA is TGTGCCAGCAGCCAAACAGTGTTCACTGAAGCTTTCTTT.

About this clonotype itself: This could be a read error, since a much larger clone is one nucleotide away. The chain links TRBV3-1 to TRBJ2-7; 7 nucleotides agree with TRBD2. CDR3 length equals 16 residues. Germline V gene sequence: CDR1 LGHDT, CDR2 YNNKEL (reference sequence). Trimming at V came to 1 base and at J to 3 bases, leaving 9 bases not matched to a gene. CDR3 protein: CASSQGLGTGGYEQYF. CDR3 nucleotides: TGTGCCAGCAGCCAAGGGCTCGGGACGGGGGGCTACGAGCAGTACTTC.

In this sample, this clonotype turned up many times. The CDR3 DNA reads as TGTGCCAGCAGAGAGACAGGGAGGGTACCTAATGAAAAACTGTTTTTT. Amino acid sequence: CASRETGRVPNEKLFF. This chain links TRBV6-5 with TRBJ1-4, with TRBD1 matching over 7 bases. The germline V gene has CDR1 MNHEY and CDR2 SVGAGI. The CDR3 contains 16 residues. The V and J ends lost 6 bases and 3 bases, in that order; junction bases with no gene match: 10.

This clonotype was counted ten times or more. The chain carries TRBV4-2 and TRBJ1-2, with 9 bases lining up with TRBD1. After removal of 4 bases from V and 3 bases from J, the junction contained 9 bases not matched to a gene. The CDR3 has 16 residues. Germline CDR1 LGHNA, CDR2 YNFKEQ. The DNA for the CDR3 is TGTGCCAGCAGCCTTACCGGGACAGGGCTCCACTATGGCTACACCTTC. Residues: CASSLTGTGLHYGYTF.

The rearrangement uses TRBV28 and TRBJ1-3; D remains ambiguous. Germline V gives CDR1 MDHEN, CDR2 SYDVKM. There are 14 residues in the CDR3. The V and J ends lost 3 bases and 1 base respectively, with 7 bases between them. Here the CDR3 DNA reads TGTGCCAGCAGTTTCCCGGGATCTGGAAACACCATATATTTT. This encodes CASSFPGSGNTIYF.

The sample holds many counts of this clonotype. The chain joins TRBV19 to TRBJ1-5, with TRBD1 identical over 7 bases. CDR1 and CDR2 from the germline V gene are LNHDA and SQIVND (reference sequence). Trimming cost V 8 bases and J 3 bases; bases outside gene matches: 16. The CDR3 has 17 residues. The CDR3 protein is CASAGGLGNLHNQPQHF. For the CDR3, the DNA is TGTGCCAGTGCAGGGGGTTTAGGCAATCTCCACAATCAGCCCCAGCATTTT.

Ten or more counts support this clonotype. The chain carries TRBV20-1 and TRBJ2-5; 10 bases line up with TRBD2. Germline lookup yields CDR1 DFQATT and CDR2 SNEGSKA (reference sequence). Losses at the gene ends were 1 base for V and 2 bases for J; bases not matched to a gene: 7. The CDR3 extends over 16 amino acids. The CDR3 loop is CSARAPGAGGQETQYF. The CDR3 coding sequence is TGCAGTGCTAGAGCTCCGGGAGCGGGGGGGCAAGAGACCCAGTACTTC.

Points on this clonotype: The CDR3 end shows no conserved phenylalanine or tryptophan, and so a read error is likely. The chain links TRBV12-3 or TRBV12-4 to TRBJ1-5, with 10 bases that match TRBD1. After removal of 2 bases from V and 4 bases from J, the junction contained 5 bases not matched to a gene. The CDR3 loop spans 16 amino acids. The CDR3 is CASSLRTGGINQPQHS. The CDR3 bases are TGTGCCAGCAGTTTAAGGACAGGGGGGATTAATCAGCCCCAGCATTCT.

This clonotype has at least ten counts. CDR3 residues: CASQKGGAGEETQYF. DNA for the CDR3: TGTGCCAGCCAGAAAGGGGGGGCCGGAGAAGAGACCCAGTACTTC. This chain connects TRBV7-2 to TRBJ2-5; weak D call: TRBD2 (7 bases). This CDR3 spans 15 amino acids. The V end lost 8 bases, the J end lost 3 bases, and 19 bases lay between the germline ends. The germline V gene encodes CDR1 SGHTA and CDR2 FQGNSA.

This clonotype has at least ten counts. The genes are TRBV7-2 and TRBJ1-5; D is perhaps TRBD1 (6 bases). CDR1 is SGHTA and CDR2 is FQGNSA in the germline V gene. The V and J ends lost 2 bases and 1 base respectively, with 9 bases between them. The CDR3 covers 15 residues. CDR3 region: CASSLSRGSNQPQHF. The CDR3 DNA is TGTGCCAGCAGCTTAAGTAGGGGGAGCAATCAGCCCCAGCATTTT. The full variable domain, with the rest looked up from reference TRBV7-2 and TRBJ1-5, is GAGVSQSPSNKVTEKGKDVELRCDPISGHTALYWYRQSLGQGLEFLIYFQGNSAPDKSGLPSDRFSAERTGGSVSTLTIQRTQQEDSAVYLCASSLSRGSNQPQHFGDGTRLSIL.

This clonotype appeared many times. The chain employs TRBV5-5 and TRBJ2-7, with D perhaps matching TRBD2 (5 bases). V lost 4 bases and J lost 6, with 17 bases in between. The CDR3 runs 14 residues. In germline, CDR1 is SGHKS, CDR2 YYEKEE (reference sequence). The DNA of the CDR3 is TGTGCCAGCAGCCGCGATCGTGGCGGGTTCGAGCAGTACTTC. Protein sequence: CASSRDRGGFEQYF.

This clonotype has at least ten counts. V and J are TRBV19 and TRBJ2-2; D not resolved. The CDR3 is 14 amino acids. CDR1 LNHDA and CDR2 SQIVND come from the germline V gene (reference sequence). Trimming took 2 bases from V and 0 from J, leaving 4 bases between them. The CDR3 loop is CASSIQTNTGELFF. The CDR3 nucleotides are TGTGCCAGTAGTATACAGACGAACACCGGGGAGCTGTTTTTT.

The sample holds many counts of this clonotype. The rearrangement joins TRBV7-2 to TRBJ2-3, with a possible D match to TRBD2 (7 bases). With 2 bases removed from V and 6 bases from J, the gap between germline ends came to 18 bases. The CDR3 spans 16 residues. CDR1 is SGHTA, CDR2 FQGNSA, per germline. The CDR3 region has the DNA TGTGCCAGCAGCTTACGTTTGGGGGGGGCGGCCGATACGCAGTATTTT. It encodes CASSLRLGGAADTQYF.

This clonotype was counted at least ten times. The chain carries TRBV6-1 and TRBJ2-3; 7 bases align to TRBD1. CDR1 MNHNS and CDR2 SASEGT come from the germline V gene. V was clipped by 0 bases and J by 6 bases; unmatched bases: 15. The CDR3 contains 18 residues. The CDR3 nucleotides are TGTGCCAGCAGTGAAGCCTCAGGGGAGACAGGGCCGTCGGATACGCAGTATTTT. Translating gives CASSEASGETGPSDTQYF.